Sequencing of this T cell receptor beta chain was carried out in a study of CD8 T cells in ankylosing spondylitis. Whole-study results and caveats: Disease-associated clones were reportedly significantly overrepresented in matched ankylosing spondylitis synovial fluid. A motif of eight or nine highly homologous TCR beta variants was seen as apparently characteristic of ankylosing spondylitis blood.

One entry per CDR3 protein, called by TCRdb with MiXCR from the 5' RACE reads. In the table there are 200,000 to 300,000 distinct CDR3 sequences, roughly a quarter of which are singletons. At least ten counts were recorded for this clonotype. Antigen unknown. Trimming removed 3 bases from V and 11 bases from J, with 8 bases in between. The CDR3 extends over 12 amino acids. The germline V gene encodes CDR1 SGHTA and CDR2 FQGNSA. This clonotype was obtained from a male donor with ankylosing spondylitis or in good health (not recorded which). V gene TRBV7-2 combines with J gene TRBJ1-6; D remains ambiguous. The sample comprised blood, either unsorted or a sorted T cell fraction (not recorded which). In DNA form, the CDR3 reads TGTGCCAGCAGCTTCTACAACACACCCCTCCACTTT. Residues: CASSFYNTPLHF.